A single T cell receptor beta chain is shown here with its context. What it binds is unknown. This table comes from immunoSEQ multiplex PCR, and its TCRdb copy is limited to in-frame clones, with some not included. The repertoire holds about 89,000 clones, with about nine tenths as singletons. CDR1 and CDR2 (germline): LNHDA, SQIVND (reference sequence). The CDR3 length is 16 residues. The time point denotes: cycle 4 day 1 (C4D1), after about 6 weeks of nivolumab. Every single patient, without exception, relapsed after autologous stem cell transplantation, and brentuximab vedotin exposure varied. The sample belongs to a study of PD-1 blockade in classical Hodgkin lymphoma. Across the whole study: On a schedule of every 2 weeks, patients received nivolumab 3 mg/kg intravenously. Study-level results: CD4+ but not CD8+ TCR diversity rose significantly by C4D1. The study found complete responders had baseline diversity similar to newly diagnosed patients.

The clonotype was recovered from a human donor with classical Hodgkin lymphoma. The chain combines TRBV19 with TRBJ2-5; D is unresolved. TRBJ2-7 matches the DNA end more closely, so the J call is doubtful. Sequenced material: peripheral blood mononuclear cells (PBMCs), taken before the fourth cycle of nivolumab. DNA for the CDR3: TGTGCCAGTAGTATAGACGCATCCGGGCCAACTTACGAGCAGTACTTC. It encodes CASSIDASGPTYEQYF.